This T cell receptor beta chain was recovered during a study of cytomegalovirus exposure and HLA in healthy donors. CDR3 length equals 15 residues. The germline CDR1 and CDR2 sequences are MGHDK and SYGVNS. Trimming pared 2 bases from V and 5 bases from J, leaving 15 bases between. Repertoires were generated with immunoSEQ multiplex PCR, while TCRdb's copy carries only in-frame clones and drops some. The table includes some 85,000 clones, approximately 96% detected once. The J gene is TRBJ1-1, the V gene TRBV25-1; no clear D. The TCR originated in a young woman in good health and CMV-seronegative. Sequenced material: PBMCs. This CDR3 is CASSEMGRGGTEAFF. Written as DNA, the CDR3 is TGTGCCAGCAGTGAAATGGGGAGAGGAGGAACTGAAGCTTTCTTT. Combining the CDR3 with reference TRBV25-1 and TRBJ1-1 gives the whole variable domain EADIYQTPRYLVIGTGKKITLECSQTMGHDKMYWYQQDPGMELHLIHYSYGVNSTEKGDLSSESTVSRIRTEHFPLTLESARPSHTSQYLCASSEMGRGGTEAFFGQGTRLTVV.